The 24 T cell receptor beta chains below come from one sample, sequenced in a study of blood T cell repertoires in COVID-19. Repertoires were generated with immunoSEQ multiplex PCR, while TCRdb's copy carries only in-frame clones and drops some. This sample has fewer than 250,000 clones; around four fifths occur once, and the top ten carry more than 6%. The sample consisted of peripheral blood. These receptors originate from a woman aged 60-75 years with active or convalescent COVID-19.

This clone appeared a single time. The chain couples TRBV7-9 to TRBJ1-2, with 9 bases that match TRBD1. In germline, CDR1 is SEHNR, CDR2 FQNEAQ (reference sequence). The CDR3 loop spans 15 amino acids. The ends lost 3 bases at V and 8 bases at J; junction bases unmatched: 10. Here the CDR3 DNA reads TGTGCCAGCAGCTTGGACAGGGGAGGTGTTCGGGGCTACACCTTC. Amino acids: CASSLDRGGVRGYTF.

The chain combines TRBV5-1 with TRBJ2-1, with TRBD2 matching over 13 bases. Germline assignment: CDR1 SGHRS and CDR2 YFSETQ. The CDR3 totals 17 residues. Germline trimming cut 0 bases from V and 6 bases from J; bases unmatched to any gene: 6. CDR3 nucleotides: TGCGCCAGCAGCTTGGACCGACTAGCGGGAGGAGGCAATGAGCAGTTCTTC. Translation: CASSLDRLAGGGNEQFF. Filled out from reference TRBV5-1 and TRBJ2-1, the complete variable domain reads KAGVTQTPRYLIKTRGQQVTLSCSPISGHRSVSWYQQTPGQGLQFLFEYFSETQRNKGNFPGRFSGRQFSNSRSEMNVSTLELGDSALYLCASSLDRLAGGGNEQFFGPGTRLTVL.

The chain links TRBV5-1 to TRBJ1-3; D remains unclear. The V end was cut by 5 bases, the J end by 0 bases, with 6 bases between. CDR3 length: 13 residues. Germline V CDR1 and CDR2: SGHRS, YFSETQ. CDR3: CASRDFSGNTIYF. CDR3 in DNA: TGCGCCAGCAGGGACTTCTCTGGAAACACCATATATTTT.

The chain links TRBV3-1 (or the pseudogene TRBV3-2) to TRBJ2-2, with 12 nucleotides matching TRBD1. Germline V gene lookup returns CDR1 LGHDT and CDR2 YNNKEL (reference sequence). The CDR3 runs to 17 residues. V shed 0 bases and J 6 bases; nucleotides not matched to a gene: 5. CDR3 in amino acids: CASSQDFGTGGSGELFF. DNA of the CDR3: TGTGCCAGCAGCCAAGATTTCGGGACAGGGGGCTCCGGGGAGCTGTTTTTT.

In its sample, this clone was seen a few times. CDR3: CASSLGAGGRPTDTQYF. In DNA, the CDR3 is TGCGCCAGCAGCCTTGGCGCCGGGGGGCGCCCCACAGATACGCAGTATTTT. V usage is TRBV4-1 and J usage is TRBJ2-3, with a tentative D call TRBD2 (7 bases). The germline V gene encodes CDR1 MGHRA and CDR2 YSYEKL. Trimming shortened V by 4 bases and J by 2 bases, and 19 bases separated the two germline ends. The CDR3 is 17 residues long.

V usage is TRBV5-4 and J usage is TRBJ2-2, with D possibly TRBD1 on 6 matching bases. V lost 3 bases and J 0 bases, leaving 12 bases between the germline ends. CDR1 is SGHNT and CDR2 is YYREEE in the germline V gene (reference sequence). The CDR3 length is 16 residues. CDR3 DNA: TGTGCCAGCAGCTCCTCGGGACACCCGAACACCGGGGAGCTGTTTTTT. Its protein is CASSSSGHPNTGELFF.

The chain has TRBV5-4 and TRBJ1-1; tentative D call: TRBD1 (6 bases). Trimming took 2 bases from V and 8 from J, leaving 10 bases between them. The CDR3 totals 12 residues. The germline V gene encodes CDR1 SGHNT and CDR2 YYREEE (reference sequence). In DNA form, the CDR3 reads TGTGCCAGCAGCTTTGGACAGAGAGAAGCTTTCTTT. Its translation: CASSFGQREAFF.

This sequence joins TRBV28 and TRBJ2-5, with 9 nucleotides matching TRBD1. This CDR3 region has 17 residues. The germline gives CDR1 MDHEN, CDR2 SYDVKM. V lost 6 bases, J lost 0 bases, and 11 bases stayed unmatched. In nucleotides, the CDR3 is TGTGCCAGCAGCCCCGGGACAGGGTTGAGGGACCAAGAGACCCAGTACTTC. As protein: CASSPGTGLRDQETQYF.

This clone appeared once. The chain is built from TRBV15 and TRBJ1-1; 7 bases are shared with TRBD1. CDR1 is LNHNV and CDR2 is YYDKDF in the germline V gene (reference sequence). After removal of 2 bases from V and 0 bases from J, the junction contained 3 bases not matched to a gene. The CDR3 runs to 15 residues. CDR3 region: CATSRQDRMNTEAFF. CDR3 bases: TGTGCCACCAGCAGACAGGACAGGATGAACACTGAAGCTTTCTTT.

V usage is TRBV29-1 and J usage is TRBJ2-3, with TRBD2 matching over 11 bases. The V segment lost 7 bases and the J segment 4 bases; nucleotides outside the gene matches: 4. Germline-derived CDR1 and CDR2 are SQVTM and ANQGSEA. This CDR3 spans 13 amino acids. CDR3 amino acids: CSALSGGADTQYF. CDR3 bases: TGCAGCGCCCTTAGCGGGGGGGCAGATACGCAGTATTTT.

V is TRBV27 and J is TRBJ1-2; tentative D call: TRBD1 (5 bases). The CDR3 covers 16 residues. CDR1 MNHEY and CDR2 SMNVEV come from the germline V gene (reference sequence). The V gene lost 0 bases and the J gene lost 4 bases, with 15 bases spanning the gap. The CDR3 nucleotides read TGTGCCAGCAGTTTATCACAGGTGGTTAGCGGCTATGGCTACACCTTC. This encodes CASSLSQVVSGYGYTF.

The CDR3 DNA reads as TGTGCCACCAGTGAAGACACTCAAGAGACCCAGTACTTC. Translation: CATSEDTQETQYF. The gene calls are TRBV24-1 and TRBJ2-5; D is undetermined. The V gene lost 4 bases and the J gene lost 2 bases, with 7 bases spanning the gap. The germline V gene has CDR1 KGHDR and CDR2 SFDVKD. The CDR3 covers 13 residues.

The V gene is TRBV6-5, the J gene TRBJ1-2; no firm D call. Between the trimmed V and J ends, which lost 6 bases and 8 bases, there was a span of 16 bases. The germline gives CDR1 MNHEY, CDR2 SVGAGI. This CDR3 has 13 residues. In DNA form, the CDR3 reads TGTGCCAGCAGCCCCGCGAAGGCGGGGGGCTACACCTTC. Translating it yields CASSPAKAGGYTF.

The V gene is TRBV6-1, the J gene TRBJ1-1; D is ambiguous. From germline, CDR1 is MNHNS and CDR2 SASEGT. This CDR3 has 12 amino acids. V lost 2 bases, J lost 7 bases, and 8 bases lay in between. The CDR3 region is CASSERWSEAFF. DNA of the CDR3: TGTGCCAGCAGTGAACGGTGGAGTGAAGCTTTCTTT.

This clone was detected once. The chain couples TRBV5-4 to TRBJ1-2; 8 nucleotides match TRBD1. The V and J ends lost 0 bases and 2 bases, in that order; junction bases with no gene match: 0. The CDR3 is 14 residues long. Per germline, CDR1 SGHNT and CDR2 YYREEE (reference sequence). In nucleotides, the CDR3 is TGTGCCAGCAGCTTGGGACAGGGGAACTATGGCTACACCTTC. Translated, it gives CASSLGQGNYGYTF.

This sequence joins TRBV4-1 and TRBJ1-6; D is possibly TRBD1 (5 bases). V gave up 1 base and J gave up 6 bases, with 7 bases separating them. The length of the CDR3 is 14 residues. Germline CDR1 reads MGHRA; CDR2 reads YSYEKL. The CDR3 sequence: CASSQAGFNSPLHF. The CDR3 nucleotides read TGCGCCAGCAGCCAAGCAGGGTTTAATTCACCCCTCCACTTT.

CDR3 bases: TGCGCCAGCAGCCGACCTGGACAGACTTCCTACACCTTC. Translated, it gives CASSRPGQTSYTF. The chain combines TRBV4-1 with TRBJ1-2; possibly TRBD1 for D (6 bases). Germline assignment: CDR1 MGHRA and CDR2 YSYEKL. The CDR3 consists of 13 residues. V was cut by 4 bases and J by 10 bases, with 16 bases left in between.

The rearrangement joins TRBV2 to TRBJ1-1, with TRBD1 matching over 12 bases. The CDR3 covers 16 residues. From germline, CDR1 is SNHLY and CDR2 FYNNEI. Losses at the gene ends were 5 bases for V and 5 bases for J; bases not matched to a gene: 9. The CDR3 DNA reads as TGTGCCAGCAGTAACCCCGGGACAGGGGGCGGGACTGAAGCTTTCTTT. This codes for CASSNPGTGGGTEAFF.

The rearrangement links TRBV4-1 to TRBJ2-1; 14 bases line up with TRBD2. From germline, CDR1 is MGHRA and CDR2 YSYEKL. The CDR3 has 21 amino acids. V was pared by 4 bases and J by 0 bases, with 14 bases of the junction left unmatched. CDR3 coding DNA: TGCGCCAGCAGCCCAGGGCCGGGACTAGCGGGAGAATTTCCCTCCTACAATGAGCAGTTCTTC. Translated: CASSPGPGLAGEFPSYNEQFF.

This clone was picked up a small number of times. The chain uses TRBV27 and TRBJ1-4; D is unresolved. Germline loops: CDR1 MNHEY, CDR2 SMNVEV (reference sequence). The CDR3 consists of 14 residues. Trimming left V 8 bases short and J 0 bases short, with 10 bases between. The CDR3 reads CASCAGATNEKLFF. The CDR3 region has the DNA TGTGCCAGCTGCGCAGGTGCAACTAATGAAAAACTGTTTTTT. The whole variable domain, filled in from reference TRBV27 and TRBJ1-4, reads EAQVTQNPRYLITVTGKKLTVTCSQNMNHEYMSWYRQDPGLGLRQIYYSMNVEVTDKGDVPEGYKVSRKEKRNFPLILESPSPNQTSLYFCASCAGATNEKLFFGSGTQLSVL.

V gene TRBV14 combines with J gene TRBJ1-3, with TRBD1 matching over 8 bases. Germline trimming cut 3 bases from V and 0 bases from J; bases unmatched to any gene: 4. CDR1 and CDR2 (germline): SGHDN, FVKESK. The CDR3 runs 16 residues. Written as DNA, the CDR3 is TGTGCCAGCAGCCAGCGGACAGGGCACTCTGGAAACACCATATATTTT. Translating it yields CASSQRTGHSGNTIYF.

This chain connects TRBV5-1 to TRBJ2-5, with 9 positions matching TRBD2. V trimming: 4 bases; J trimming: 5 bases; junction bases outside the gene matches: 6. The CDR3 is 14 amino acids. Germline CDR1 is SGHRS and CDR2 is YFSETQ. CDR3 amino acids: CASSLGLAMETQYF. CDR3 coding DNA: TGCGCCAGCAGCCTGGGACTAGCAATGGAGACCCAGTACTTC.

CDR3 loop: CASSLGGKLNTEAFF. The CDR3 DNA sequence: TGTGCCAGCAGCTTAGGAGGCAAGTTGAACACTGAAGCTTTCTTT. The chain carries TRBV7-2 and TRBJ1-1; D is unresolved. Germline V CDR1 and CDR2: SGHTA, FQGNSA. Trimming shortened V by 1 base and J by 0 bases, and 9 bases separated the two germline ends. CDR3 length: 15 amino acids. Using reference TRBV7-2 and TRBJ1-1 for the parts outside the CDR3, the full variable domain is GAGVSQSPSNKVTEKGKDVELRCDPISGHTALYWYRQSLGQGLEFLIYFQGNSAPDKSGLPSDRFSAERTGGSVSTLTIQRTQQEDSAVYLCASSLGGKLNTEAFFGQGTRLTVV.

The chain joins TRBV7-9 to TRBJ2-7, with 8 nucleotides matching TRBD2. Germline trimming cut 0 bases from V and 2 bases from J; bases unmatched to any gene: 6. The CDR3 loop spans 16 amino acids. The V gene's germline CDR1 is SEHNR and CDR2 FQNEAQ (reference sequence). CDR3 sequence: CASSLARGAAPYEQYF. CDR3 bases: TGTGCCAGCAGCTTAGCGCGGGGGGCAGCACCCTACGAGCAGTACTTC. Looking up the rest from reference TRBV7-9 and TRBJ2-7 gives the full variable domain: DTGVSQNPRHKITKRGQNVTFRCDPISEHNRLYWYRQTLGQGPEFLTYFQNEAQLEKSRLLSDRFSAERPKGSFSTLEIQRTEQGDSAMYLCASSLARGAAPYEQYFGPGTRLTVT.